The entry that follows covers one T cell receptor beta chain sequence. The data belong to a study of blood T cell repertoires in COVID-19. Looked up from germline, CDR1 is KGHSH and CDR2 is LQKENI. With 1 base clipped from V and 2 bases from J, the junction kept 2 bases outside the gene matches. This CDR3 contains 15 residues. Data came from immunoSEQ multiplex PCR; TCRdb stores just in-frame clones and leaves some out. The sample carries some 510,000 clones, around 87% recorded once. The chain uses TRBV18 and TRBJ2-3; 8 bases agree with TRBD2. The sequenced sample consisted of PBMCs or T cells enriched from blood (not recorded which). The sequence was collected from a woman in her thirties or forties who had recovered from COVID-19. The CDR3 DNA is TGTGCCAGCTCACCACTAGCGGGAAACACAGATACGCAGTATTTT. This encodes CASSPLAGNTDTQYF.